Presented here are 2 T cell receptor beta chains from one specimen sequenced in a study of cytomegalovirus exposure and HLA in healthy donors. Primers included in the PCR were 60 Vbeta and 13 Jbeta primers. Profiled with immunoSEQ multiplex PCR; TCRdb holds only in-frame clones, not every one. The sample yields tens of thousands of clones, 75% to 85% seen once. What was sequenced was PBMCs. These receptors all come from a man aged 45-60 years in good health and CMV-seropositive.

The V call is TRBV27, the J call TRBJ2-2; 8 bases map to TRBD1. V was clipped by 5 bases and J by 5 bases; unmatched bases: 16. This CDR3 spans 18 amino acids. Germline values: CDR1 MNHEY, CDR2 SMNVEV (reference sequence). For the CDR3, the DNA is TGTGCCAGCAGTCGCAGCGGTTCGGACAGGGCTTCAACCGGGGAGCTGTTTTTT. Protein sequence: CASSRSGSDRASTGELFF.

In this sample, this clone turned up a few times. This chain uses TRBV5-6 with TRBJ1-5; TRBD1 matches at 7 bases. CDR1 is SGHDT and CDR2 is YYEEEE in the germline V gene. This CDR3 has 14 residues. After removal of 3 bases from V and 1 base from J, the junction contained 1 base not matched to a gene. CDR3 region: CASSWDRSNQPQHF. The DNA of the CDR3 is TGTGCCAGCAGCTGGGACAGAAGCAATCAGCCCCAGCATTTT.